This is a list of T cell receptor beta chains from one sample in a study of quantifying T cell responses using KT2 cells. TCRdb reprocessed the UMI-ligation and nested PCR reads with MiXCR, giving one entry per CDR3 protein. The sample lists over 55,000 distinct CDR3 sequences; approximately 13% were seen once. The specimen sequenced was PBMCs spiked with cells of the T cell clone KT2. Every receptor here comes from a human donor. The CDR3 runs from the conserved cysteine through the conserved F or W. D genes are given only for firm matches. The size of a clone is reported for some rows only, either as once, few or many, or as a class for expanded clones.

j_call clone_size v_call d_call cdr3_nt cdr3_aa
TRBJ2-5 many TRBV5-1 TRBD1 TGCGCCAGCAGCTCCGGACAGGCTCAAGAGACCCAGTACTTC CASSSGQAQETQYF
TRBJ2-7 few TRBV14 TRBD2 TGTGCCAGCAGCATTAGCGGGAGGTCCTACGAGCAGTACTTC CASSISGRSYEQYF
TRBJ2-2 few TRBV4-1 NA TGCGCCAGCAGCCAAGCGGGGGTAGGGGTCGGGGAGCTGTTTTTT CASSQAGVGVGELFF
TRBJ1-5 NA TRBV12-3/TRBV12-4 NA TGTGCCAGCCAGCGGGGGGGCAATCAGCCCCAGCATTTT CASQRGGNQPQHF
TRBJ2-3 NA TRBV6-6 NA TGTGCCAGCAGCCTCTTCGAGAGCACAGATACGCAGTATTTT CASSLFESTDTQYF
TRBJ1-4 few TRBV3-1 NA TGTGCCAGCAGCCAATTCGTCAGGGGTCGTCTGGCTAATGAAAAACTGTTTTTT CASSQFVRGRLANEKLFF
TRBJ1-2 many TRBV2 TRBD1 TGTGCCAGCACCCTACAGGGGACAATGAACTATGGCTACACCTTC CASTLQGTMNYGYTF
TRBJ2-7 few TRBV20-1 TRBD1 TGCAGTGCTGCTGACCGGGACAGGACGCTTTTC CSAADRDRTLF
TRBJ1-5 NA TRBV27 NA TGTGCCAGCAGTTTATTTGGACGGTGGGGGGAGAACAATCAGCCCCAGCATTTT CASSLFGRWGENNQPQHF
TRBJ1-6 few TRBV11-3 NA TGTGCCAGCACCCATTCTACAGGGAGCTCCTATAATTCACCCCTCCACTTT CASTHSTGSSYNSPLHF
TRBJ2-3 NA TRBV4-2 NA TGTGCCAGCAGCCAGCATTACCGGGGCGGTGATACGCAGTATTTT CASSQHYRGGDTQYF
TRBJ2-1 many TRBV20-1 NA TGCAGTGCTAGCATTAGCTCCTACAATGAGCAGTTCTTC CSASISSYNEQFF
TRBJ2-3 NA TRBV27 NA TGTGCCAGCAGTTCAGGTGGAGGCACAGATACGCAGTATTTT CASSSGGGTDTQYF
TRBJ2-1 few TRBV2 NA TGTGCCAGCACCCGTACTAGAGACAATGAGCAGTTCTTC CASTRTRDNEQFF
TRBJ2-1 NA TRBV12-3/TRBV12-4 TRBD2 TGTGCCAGCAGTCTCCAGACCTCTGGAGCGGGAGAACCCAATGAGCAGTTCTTC CASSLQTSGAGEPNEQFF
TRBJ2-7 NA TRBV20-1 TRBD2 TGCAGTGCCCTTATGACTAGCGGGTTCTCCTACGAGCAGTACTTC CSALMTSGFSYEQYF
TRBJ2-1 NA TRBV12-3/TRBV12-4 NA TGTGCCAGCTCACTCACTGGGACCAATGAGCAGTTCTTC CASSLTGTNEQFF
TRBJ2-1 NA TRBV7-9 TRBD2 TGTGCCAGCAGCTCAGCGGGGTTCAATGAGCAGTTCTTC CASSSAGFNEQFF
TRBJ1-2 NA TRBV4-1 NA TGCGCCAGCAGCCGGGCGGACAGTCGCTATGGCTACACCTTC CASSRADSRYGYTF
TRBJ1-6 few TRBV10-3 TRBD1 TGTGCCATCAGTGTACAGGGGGAAGATTCACCCCTCCACTTT CAISVQGEDSPLHF
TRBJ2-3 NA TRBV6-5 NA TGTGCCAGCAGTTACTCGTGGGGGTCAGATACGCAGTATTTT CASSYSWGSDTQYF
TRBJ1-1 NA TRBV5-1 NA TGCGCCAGCAGCTTGGCGATTGCGACAGAAGCTTTCTTT CASSLAIATEAFF
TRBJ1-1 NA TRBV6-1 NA TGTGCCAGCAGTGAAGGGGGGATGAACACTGAAGCTTTCTTT CASSEGGMNTEAFF
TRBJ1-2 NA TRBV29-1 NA TGCAGCTCGCGGACTGAGAGGGATGGCTACACCTTC CSSRTERDGYTF
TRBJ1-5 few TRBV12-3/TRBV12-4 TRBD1 TGTGCCAGCAGCACGGGACAGGGAAGCAATCAGCCCCAGCATTTT CASSTGQGSNQPQHF
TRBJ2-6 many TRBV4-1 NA TGCGCCAGCAGCCTCAGCATAACTGGGGCCAACGTCCTGACTTTC CASSLSITGANVLTF
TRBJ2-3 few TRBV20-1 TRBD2 TGCAGTGCTTCTTCCGGGACTAGCGGGGGGGGATTAGGCACAGATACGCAGTATTTT CSASSGTSGGGLGTDTQYF
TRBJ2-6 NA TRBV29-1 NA TGCAGCGTCCTGGGTGACTCTGGGGCCAACGTCCTGACTTTC CSVLGDSGANVLTF
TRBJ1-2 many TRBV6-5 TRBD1 TGTGCCAGCAGTTACCTCGGGACAGGGAATGGCTACACCTTC CASSYLGTGNGYTF
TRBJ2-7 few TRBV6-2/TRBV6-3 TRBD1 TGTGCCACCTTGTCCCGGGACAGATTCTCCTACGAGCAGTACTTC CATLSRDRFSYEQYF
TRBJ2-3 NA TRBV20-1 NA TGCAGTGCTGAGAGCGGGAGCACAGATACGCAGTATTTT CSAESGSTDTQYF
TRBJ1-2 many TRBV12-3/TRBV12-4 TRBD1 TGTGCCAGCAGTTATGGACAGGCTGACTATGGCTACACCTTC CASSYGQADYGYTF
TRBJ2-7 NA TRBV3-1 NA TGTGCCAGCAGCATTGGGCCCTACGAGCAGTACTTC CASSIGPYEQYF
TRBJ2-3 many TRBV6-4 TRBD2 TGTGCCAGCAGCCGGACTAGCGGCACAGATACGCAGTATTTT CASSRTSGTDTQYF
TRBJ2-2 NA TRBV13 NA TGTGCCAGCAGCCCAACAGGCGGGGAGCTGTTTTTT CASSPTGGELFF
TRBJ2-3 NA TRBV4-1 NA TGCGCCAGCAGCCAACTGGCGGGGAGCACAGATACGCAGTATTTT CASSQLAGSTDTQYF
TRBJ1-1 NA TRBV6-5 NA TGTGCCAGCAGAAAACGACAGAGAGCGCGCAACACTGAAGCTTTCTTT CASRKRQRARNTEAFF
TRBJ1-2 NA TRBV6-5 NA TGTGCCAGCAGTTACTCGGGGGCTGCTAACTATGGCTACACCTTC CASSYSGAANYGYTF
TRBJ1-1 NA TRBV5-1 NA TGCGCCAGCAGCTTGAATGGTCCAAACACTGAAGCTTTCTTT CASSLNGPNTEAFF
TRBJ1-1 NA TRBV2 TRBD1 TGTGCCAGCAGTCCAAGACAGGGGAGGTCGGAAGCTTTCTTT CASSPRQGRSEAFF
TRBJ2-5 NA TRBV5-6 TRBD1 TGTGCCAGCAGCTTGCCCTCGACAGGGATGACCCAGTACTTC CASSLPSTGMTQYF
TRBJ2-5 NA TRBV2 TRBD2 TGTGCCAGCAGTGAAGGGTGGAGCGGGGGGCGCCAAGAGACCCAGTACTTC CASSEGWSGGRQETQYF
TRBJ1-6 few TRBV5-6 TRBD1 TGTGCCAGCAGCTCGGAGACAGGGGCGAGCAATTCACCCCTCCACTTT CASSSETGASNSPLHF
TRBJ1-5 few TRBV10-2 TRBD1 TGCGCCAGCAGTATAGGGGGCCGGCAGCCCCAGCATTTT CASSIGGRQPQHF
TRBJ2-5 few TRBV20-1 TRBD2 TGCAGTGCTAGAGATAGGGATAGCGGGGACCAAGAGACCCAGTACTTC CSARDRDSGDQETQYF
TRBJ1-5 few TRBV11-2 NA TGTGCCAGCAGCTTAGATCGGAGCCAGCCCCAGCATTTT CASSLDRSQPQHF
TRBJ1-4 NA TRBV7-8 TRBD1 TGTGCCAGCAGCTTAGGAATAGGGGGCGAAGAAAAACTGTTTTTT CASSLGIGGEEKLFF
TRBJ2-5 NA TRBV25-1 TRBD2 TGTGCCAGCAGTGAATTTGGGAGTAGCGGGGGTCAAGAGACCCAGTACTTC CASSEFGSSGGQETQYF
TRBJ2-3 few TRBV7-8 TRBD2 TGTGCCAGCAGCTTTAGCGGGGGGCCCACAGATACGCAGTATTTT CASSFSGGPTDTQYF
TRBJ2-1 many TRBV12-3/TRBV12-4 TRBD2 TGTGCCAGCAGTCCGACAGCCCTAGCGGCAGAGCAGTTCTTC CASSPTALAAEQFF
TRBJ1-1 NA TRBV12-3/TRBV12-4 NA TGTGCCAGCAGCTCCGGACAGACTGAAGCTTTCTTT CASSSGQTEAFF
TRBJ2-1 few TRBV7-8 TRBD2 TGTGCCAGCAGCTTATCTAGCGGGGGGGCCTTAAACAATGAGCAGTTCTTC CASSLSSGGALNNEQFF
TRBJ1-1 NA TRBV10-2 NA TGCGCCAGCAGTGTGACAGCCGAAGCTTTCTTT CASSVTAEAFF
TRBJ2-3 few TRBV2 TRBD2 TGTGCCACAAGGGGACTAGCGTCAGATACGCAGTATTTT CATRGLASDTQYF
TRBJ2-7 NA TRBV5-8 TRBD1 TGTGCCAGCAGCTTGGCCGGGGACAGGGGGCGCCACGAGCAGTACTTC CASSLAGDRGRHEQYF